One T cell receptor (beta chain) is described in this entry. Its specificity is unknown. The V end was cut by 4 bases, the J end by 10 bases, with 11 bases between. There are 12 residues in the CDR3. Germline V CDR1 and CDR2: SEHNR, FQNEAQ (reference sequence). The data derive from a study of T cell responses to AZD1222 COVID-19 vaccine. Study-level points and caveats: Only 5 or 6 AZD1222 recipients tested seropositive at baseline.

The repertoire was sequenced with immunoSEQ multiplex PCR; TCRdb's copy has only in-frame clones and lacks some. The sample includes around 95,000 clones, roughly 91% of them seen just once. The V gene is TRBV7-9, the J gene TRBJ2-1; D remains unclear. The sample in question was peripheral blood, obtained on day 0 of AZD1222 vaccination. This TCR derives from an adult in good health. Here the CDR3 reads CASSSIADEQFF. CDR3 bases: TGTGCCAGCAGCTCGATAGCAGACGAGCAGTTCTTC.